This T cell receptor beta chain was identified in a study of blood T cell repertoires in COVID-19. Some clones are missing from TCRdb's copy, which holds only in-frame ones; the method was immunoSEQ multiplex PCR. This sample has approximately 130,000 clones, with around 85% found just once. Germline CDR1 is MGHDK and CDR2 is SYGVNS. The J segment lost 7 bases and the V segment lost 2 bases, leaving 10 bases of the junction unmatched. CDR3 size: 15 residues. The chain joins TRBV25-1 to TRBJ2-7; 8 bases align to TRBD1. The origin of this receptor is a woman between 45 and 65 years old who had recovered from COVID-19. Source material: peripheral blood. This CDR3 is CASSENGRGRWEQYF. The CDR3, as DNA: TGTGCCAGCAGTGAAAACGGCAGGGGGCGCTGGGAGCAGTACTTC.